This T cell receptor (beta chain) was captured by sequencing in a study of response to subunit inactivated influenza vaccine. Study-wide results and caveats: Every seasonal influenza vaccination brings in few new T cells, the authors suggested.

The germline V gene encodes CDR1 SGHAT and CDR2 FQNNGV. CDR3 length: 19 amino acids. V shed 5 bases, J shed 0 bases, and the junction held 13 bases outside the gene matches. Concerning this clonotype itself: Antigen unknown.

One entry per CDR3 protein, called by TCRdb with MiXCR from the RT-PCR reads. The sample shows over 750,000 distinct CDR3 sequences, over 20% of them seen only once. This TCR came from a man in his fifties who received an inactivated influenza vaccine. The sequences come from PBMCs from blood, collected 5 days after vaccination. The V and J genes are TRBV11-2 and TRBJ2-6; 7 nucleotides line up with TRBD1. The CDR3 loop is CASSHPKTGDRSGANVLTF. The CDR3 coding sequence is TGTGCCAGCAGCCACCCGAAAACAGGGGATCGCTCTGGGGCCAACGTCCTGACTTTC.